Below are 30 T cell receptor beta chains sequenced from a single sample in a study of patients and donors after allogeneic stem cell transplantation. TCRdb re-called the RT-PCR reads through MiXCR, storing one row per CDR3 protein. The top ten hold 5% to 6.5% of the sample, which has some 880,000 distinct CDR3 sequences, more than 15% seen once. The sample comprised blood, either unsorted or a sorted T cell fraction (not recorded which). The source of these receptors is a human donor who was either an allogeneic HSCT recipient or a stem cell or donor lymphocyte infusion donor (not recorded which). It is not recorded whose cells these are; they may come from a transplant donor.

The V and J genes are TRBV5-1 and TRBJ1-4; 11 bases map to TRBD1. The germline V gene has CDR1 SGHRS and CDR2 YFSETQ. V lost 1 base to trimming and J lost 5 bases; unmatched junction nucleotides: 4. The CDR3 length is 16 residues. The CDR3 spells CASSLPRDRGNEKLFF. The CDR3, as DNA: TGCGCCAGCAGCTTGCCCCGGGACAGGGGGAATGAAAAACTGTTTTTT.

This clonotype turned up a few times. The rearrangement uses TRBV5-1 and TRBJ2-2, with D possibly matching TRBD1 (5 bases). The germline V and J ends were trimmed by 9 bases and 1 base, with 16 bases remaining between them. CDR1 is SGHRS and CDR2 is YFSETQ in the germline V gene. The CDR3 runs 15 residues. The CDR3 reads CATSLWGLNTGELFF. For the CDR3, the DNA is TGCGCCACCTCCCTATGGGGCCTGAACACCGGGGAGCTGTTTTTT.

This clonotype was counted only a few times. The chain couples TRBV7-9 to TRBJ1-1, with unresolved D. Germline assignment: CDR1 SEHNR and CDR2 FQNEAQ (reference sequence). This CDR3 is 14 amino acids long. V gave up 1 base and J gave up 4 bases, with 10 bases separating them. The CDR3 is CASSLGAGFTEAFF. In DNA form, the CDR3 reads TGTGCCAGCAGCTTAGGGGCGGGTTTCACTGAAGCTTTCTTT.

J is TRBJ1-1 and V is TRBV20-1; tentative D call: TRBD1 (5 bases). Germline lookup yields CDR1 DFQATT and CDR2 SNEGSKA (reference sequence). V lost 1 base and J 4 bases, leaving 16 bases between the germline ends. This CDR3 region has 15 residues. The CDR3 spells CSARVEGMGSTEAFF. The CDR3 nucleotides are TGCAGTGCTAGAGTAGAGGGGATGGGGTCCACTGAAGCTTTCTTT.

The rearrangement uses TRBV6-2 or TRBV6-3 and TRBJ2-2, with TRBD2 as a possible D gene (6 bases). The V and J ends lost 6 bases and 5 bases respectively, with 16 bases between them. CDR1 and CDR2 from the germline V gene are MNHEY and SVGEGT. This CDR3 has 15 residues. The DNA for the CDR3 is TGTGCCAGCAGCTATCCACGGCGGGGAACCGGGGAGCTGTTTTTT. This gives the protein CASSYPRRGTGELFF.

Only a few counts were recorded for this clonotype. The gene calls are TRBV24-1 and TRBJ1-2; the D gene is possibly TRBD1 (5 bases). CDR3 size: 13 residues. In germline, CDR1 is KGHDR, CDR2 SFDVKD. V lost 7 bases, J lost 2 bases, and 10 bases lay in between. CDR3 DNA sequence: TGTGCCACCAGGGGACCAGCCAACTATGGCTACACCTTC. Amino acid sequence: CATRGPANYGYTF.

The chain has TRBV9 and TRBJ1-2, with a possible D match to TRBD1 (5 bases). V was clipped by 3 bases and J by 8 bases, with 17 bases between them. CDR3 length: 14 residues. The germline CDR1 and CDR2 sequences are SGDLS and YYNGEE. The CDR3 DNA reads as TGTGCCAGCAGCGAACTGACAGTCCCCGGGGGCTACACCTTC. Encoded protein: CASSELTVPGGYTF.

This clonotype was observed a few times. This chain connects TRBV18 to TRBJ2-1; 7 bases align to TRBD2. The CDR3 runs to 15 residues. Germline-derived CDR1 and CDR2 are KGHSH and LQKENI. J was trimmed by 4 bases and V by 3 bases; bases with no gene match: 6. CDR3 in DNA: TGTGCCAGCTCACCGGGCGGGGGAAATTACAATGAGCAGTTCTTC. This encodes CASSPGGGNYNEQFF.

The genes are TRBV6-1 and TRBJ2-1, with 11 bases aligning to TRBD2. This CDR3 contains 14 residues. Germline loops: CDR1 MNHNS, CDR2 SASEGT. With 11 bases clipped from V and 10 bases from J, the junction kept 13 bases outside the gene matches. The CDR3 coding sequence is TGTGCCGTCACTAGCGGGAGTTCCCTCGGGGAGCAGTTCTTC. Translating gives CAVTSGSSLGEQFF.

V is TRBV6-5 and J is TRBJ2-3, with D possibly matching TRBD2 (6 bases). CDR1 and CDR2 (germline): MNHEY, SVGAGI. The CDR3 spans 14 residues. The V end was cut by 2 bases, the J end by 4 bases, with 10 bases between. CDR3 sequence (DNA): TGTGCCAGCAGTTACCTTGCGGGACCAGATACGCAGTATTTT. Translating gives CASSYLAGPDTQYF.

This clonotype has only a few counts. The chain uses TRBV5-1 and TRBJ1-2; D is ambiguous. Trimming shortened V by 4 bases and J by 1 base, and 8 bases separated the two germline ends. Looked up from germline, CDR1 is SGHRS and CDR2 is YFSETQ. The CDR3 contains 13 residues. CDR3 loop: CASSAWVNYGYTF. CDR3 in DNA: TGCGCCAGCAGCGCTTGGGTTAACTATGGCTACACCTTC.

This clonotype has at least ten counts. J is TRBJ2-3 and V is TRBV9, with D possibly TRBD1 on 6 matching bases. This CDR3 has 15 amino acids. V dropped 1 base and J dropped 3 bases, with 12 bases sitting between them. The germline V gene has CDR1 SGDLS and CDR2 YYNGEE. DNA of the CDR3: TGTGCCAGCAGCGTAAGGGCTAGGGGGACAGATACGCAGTATTTT. Amino acid sequence: CASSVRARGTDTQYF.

This chain's CDR3 is CASSLTGLAYGSYNEQFF. The CDR3 region has the DNA TGTGCCAGCAGTTTAACGGGACTAGCTTACGGCTCCTACAATGAGCAGTTCTTC. The V gene is TRBV6-5, the J gene TRBJ2-1; TRBD2 agrees at 9 bases. The CDR3 totals 18 residues. Trimming cost V 4 bases and J 0 bases; bases outside gene matches: 10. The germline CDR1 and CDR2 sequences are MNHEY and SVGAGI.

V and J are TRBV7-2 and TRBJ2-3, with D tentatively TRBD2 (6 bases). Per the germline V gene, CDR1 is SGHTA and CDR2 is FQGNSA. The CDR3 covers 14 residues. V was clipped by 1 base and J by 2 bases, with 7 bases between them. The CDR3 is CASSLVDYTDTQYF. The CDR3, as DNA: TGTGCCAGCAGCTTAGTGGACTACACAGATACGCAGTATTTT.

This clonotype was seen a handful of times. The rearrangement joins TRBV6-2 or TRBV6-3 to TRBJ1-2; the D is unclear. This CDR3 is built from 13 residues. Germline lookup yields CDR1 MNHEY and CDR2 SVGEGT. V was trimmed by 2 bases and J by 3 bases, leaving 7 bases between them. The DNA for the CDR3 is TGTGCCAGCAGTTACCAAAGGGACTATGGCTACACCTTC. Translating it yields CASSYQRDYGYTF.

The V and J genes are TRBV27 and TRBJ1-5, with a possible D match to TRBD1 (6 bases). V was clipped by 6 bases and J by 7 bases, with 10 bases between them. Germline V CDR1 and CDR2: MNHEY, SMNVEV (reference sequence). This CDR3 has 12 amino acids. CDR3 loop: CASRMGGQPQHF. CDR3 DNA: TGTGCCAGCAGGATGGGGGGCCAGCCCCAGCATTTT.

This clonotype was found many times. This chain uses TRBV20-1 with TRBJ1-2; D uncertain. Trimming removed 0 bases at V and 8 bases at J, with 10 bases between. Germline CDR1 reads DFQATT; CDR2 reads SNEGSKA (reference sequence). CDR3 length: 12 amino acids. The CDR3 bases are TGCAGTGCTAGAGAACTCCTCGGGGGCTACACCTTC. Its translation: CSARELLGGYTF.

The chain combines TRBV24-1 with TRBJ2-5; D ambiguous. Trimming took 6 bases from V and 5 from J, leaving 12 bases between them. The length of the CDR3 is 13 residues. The germline V gene has CDR1 KGHDR and CDR2 SFDVKD. The CDR3 reads CATSHSRDETQYF. The CDR3 DNA reads TGTGCCACCAGTCACAGTCGTGACGAGACCCAGTACTTC.

V is TRBV11-2 and J is TRBJ1-2, with TRBD1 as a possible D gene (6 bases). Trimming took 4 bases from V and 4 from J, leaving 13 bases between them. This CDR3 comprises 14 residues. Germline CDR1 is SGHAT and CDR2 is FQNNGV. The CDR3 DNA reads as TGTGCCAGCAGCTCCCTCAGGGGTTCCTATGGCTACACCTTC. This sequence encodes CASSSLRGSYGYTF.

V usage is TRBV7-9 and J usage is TRBJ2-7; D gene unclear. Germline V gene sequence: CDR1 SEHNR, CDR2 FQNEAQ (reference sequence). CDR3 length equals 13 residues. Trimming left V 1 base short and J 5 bases short, with 9 bases between. The chain's CDR3 is CASSLGVENEQYF. The CDR3 DNA is TGTGCCAGCAGCTTAGGAGTTGAAAACGAGCAGTACTTC.

This chain connects TRBV27 to TRBJ2-4, with D perhaps TRBD1 or TRBD2 (6 bases each). Germline V gene sequence: CDR1 MNHEY, CDR2 SMNVEV (reference sequence). V lost 1 base and J 4 bases, leaving 23 bases between the germline ends. CDR3 length equals 19 residues. The CDR3 DNA follows: TGTGCCAGCAGTTTATTCGGGGCAGGGGACGAGGGGGGTAAAAACATTCAGTACTTC. Its translation is CASSLFGAGDEGGKNIQYF.

This sequence joins TRBV5-6 and TRBJ2-3; possibly TRBD1 for D (6 bases). CDR3 size: 13 residues. The germline V gene has CDR1 SGHDT and CDR2 YYEEEE. Trimming took 4 bases from V and 5 from J, leaving 11 bases between them. Here the CDR3 reads CASSQGMKDTQYF. CDR3 DNA: TGTGCCAGCAGCCAGGGGATGAAAGATACGCAGTATTTT. Drawing the rest from reference TRBV5-6 and TRBJ2-3, the complete variable domain is DAGVTQSPTHLIKTRGQQVTLRCSPKSGHDTVSWYQQALGQGPQFIFQYYEEEERQRGNFPDRFSGHQFPNYSSELNVNALLLGDSALYLCASSQGMKDTQYFGPGTRLTVL.

V and J are TRBV11-3 and TRBJ2-3; D remains unclear. The CDR3 sequence is 13 residues long. Deletions cut 7 bases from V and 2 bases from J, with 10 bases between. Per the germline V gene, CDR1 is SGHNT and CDR2 is YENEEA. Here the CDR3 DNA reads TGTGCCAGCACACAAAGAACCACAGATACGCAGTATTTT. This encodes CASTQRTTDTQYF.

The chain recombines TRBV5-8 with TRBJ1-1, with D unclear. CDR3 size: 14 residues. The germline V and J ends were trimmed by 1 base and 2 bases, with 9 bases remaining between them. The germline V gene encodes CDR1 SGHTS and CDR2 YDEGEE. DNA for the CDR3: TGTGCCAGCAGCTTGCGGTTGGGCAACACTGAAGCTTTCTTT. Its translation: CASSLRLGNTEAFF. The full variable domain, completed using reference TRBV5-8 and TRBJ1-1, is EAGVTQSPTHLIKTRGQQATLRCSPISGHTSVYWYQQALGLGLQFLLWYDEGEERNRGNFPPRFSGRQFPNYSSELNVNALELEDSALYLCASSLRLGNTEAFFGQGTRLTVV.

The CDR3: CASSDPDWGAFF. The CDR3, as DNA: TGTGCCAGCAGTGACCCCGACTGGGGAGCTTTCTTT. This chain connects TRBV25-1 to TRBJ1-1; D uncertain. V lost 3 bases and J lost 10, with 12 bases in between. The V gene's germline CDR1 is MGHDK and CDR2 SYGVNS. This CDR3 is built from 12 residues.

The chain links TRBV6-5 to TRBJ1-5; 9 nucleotides agree with TRBD1. The CDR3 extends over 15 amino acids. Germline V CDR1 and CDR2: MNHEY, SVGAGI. Trimming at V came to 1 base and at J to 3 bases, leaving 1 base not matched to a gene. The CDR3 nucleotides are TGTGCCAGCAGTTACTGGACAGGGGACAATCAGCCCCAGCATTTT. Translation gives CASSYWTGDNQPQHF.

The V call is TRBV29-1, the J call TRBJ2-1, with D uncertain. The germline V and J ends were trimmed by 0 bases and 6 bases, with 6 bases remaining between them. The CDR3 covers 12 residues. Germline V gene sequence: CDR1 SQVTM, CDR2 ANQGSEA. The CDR3 DNA reads TGCAGCGTTGAAGAGCGGATCAATGAGCAGTTCTTC. This translates into CSVEERINEQFF.

This clonotype came up many times. V usage is TRBV4-3 and J usage is TRBJ2-2, with D unresolved. V lost 3 bases and J lost 6, with 8 bases in between. The CDR3 is 13 residues long. CDR1 LGHNA and CDR2 YSLEER come from the germline V gene. CDR3 protein: CASSQEYAGELFF. The CDR3 region has the DNA TGCGCCAGCAGCCAGGAGTATGCCGGGGAGCTGTTTTTT.

J is TRBJ1-5 and V is TRBV20-1; D ambiguous. The V end lost 3 bases, the J end lost 2 bases, and 11 bases lay between the germline ends. The CDR3 sequence is 14 residues long. Germline V gives CDR1 DFQATT, CDR2 SNEGSKA (reference sequence). The CDR3 bases are TGCAGTGCTAGCTCGGACCGCGGCAATCAGCCCCAGCATTTT. As protein: CSASSDRGNQPQHF.

This clonotype was found a few times. The chain is built from TRBV19 and TRBJ1-5, with D possibly matching TRBD1 (6 bases). Germline CDR1 and CDR2: LNHDA and SQIVND (reference sequence). The length of the CDR3 is 15 residues. V was trimmed by 6 bases and J by 8 bases, leaving 20 bases between them. The CDR3: CASSHYRDLGEPQHF. The CDR3 DNA reads TGTGCCAGTAGCCACTACAGGGACCTCGGGGAGCCCCAGCATTTT.